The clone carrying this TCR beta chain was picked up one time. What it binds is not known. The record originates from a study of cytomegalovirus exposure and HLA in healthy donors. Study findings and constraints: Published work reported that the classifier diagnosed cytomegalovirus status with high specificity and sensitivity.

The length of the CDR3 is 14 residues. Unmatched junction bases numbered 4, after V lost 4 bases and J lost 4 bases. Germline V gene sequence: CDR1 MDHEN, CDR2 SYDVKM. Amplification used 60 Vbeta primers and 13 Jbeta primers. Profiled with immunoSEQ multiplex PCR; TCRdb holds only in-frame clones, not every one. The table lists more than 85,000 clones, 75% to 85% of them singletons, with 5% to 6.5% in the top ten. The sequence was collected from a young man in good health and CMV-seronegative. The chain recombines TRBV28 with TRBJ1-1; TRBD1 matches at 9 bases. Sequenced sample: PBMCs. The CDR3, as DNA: TGTGCCAGCAGTTCGGGGACAGGGACCACTGAAGCTTTCTTT. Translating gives CASSSGTGTTEAFF. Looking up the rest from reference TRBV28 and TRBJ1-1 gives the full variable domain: DVKVTQSSRYLVKRTGEKVFLECVQDMDHENMFWYRQDPGLGLRLIYFSYDVKMKEKGDIPEGYSVSREKKERFSLILESASTNQTSMYLCASSSGTGTTEAFFGQGTRLTVV.